Each of the 10 T cell receptor beta chains below was sequenced from the same sample in a study of response to subunit inactivated influenza vaccine. MiXCR was run by TCRdb on the RT-PCR reads, yielding one entry per CDR3 protein. The repertoire includes about 700,000 distinct CDR3 sequences, around 13% of them detected once, and 5.5% to 8% sits in the top ten. The specimen comprised PBMCs from blood, sampled around 14 days before vaccination. Receptors were obtained from a middle-aged man who received an inactivated influenza vaccine.

This CDR3 reads CASSLTTGGGGETQYF. DNA for the CDR3: TGTGCCAGCAGTTTAACCACTGGCGGGGGAGGAGAGACCCAGTACTTC. V usage is TRBV6-2 or TRBV6-3 and J usage is TRBJ2-5, with 7 positions matching TRBD2. The germline gives CDR1 MNHEY, CDR2 SVGEGT. CDR3 length equals 16 residues. V was pared by 4 bases and J by 4 bases, with 12 bases of the junction left unmatched.

A few counts support this clonotype. The chain joins TRBV12-3 or TRBV12-4 to TRBJ2-3; D is possibly TRBD1 (5 bases). V lost 3 bases to trimming and J lost 3 bases, with 10 bases between them. The CDR3 contains 14 residues. The CDR3 here is CASSFSRQTDTQYF. CDR3 DNA: TGTGCCAGCAGTTTCAGCCGACAGACAGATACGCAGTATTTT.

The sample holds many counts of this clonotype. This chain joins TRBV20-1 and TRBJ2-5; a weak D match, TRBD1 (5 bases). The CDR3 consists of 13 residues. In germline, CDR1 is DFQATT, CDR2 SNEGSKA (reference sequence). With 3 bases removed from V and 1 base from J, the gap between germline ends came to 9 bases. The CDR3 protein is CSARSRVQETQYF. CDR3 DNA: TGCAGTGCTAGGTCCAGGGTCCAAGAGACCCAGTACTTC.

This clonotype has only a few counts. The V gene is TRBV5-1, the J gene TRBJ2-1, with TRBD2 identical over 16 bases. Looked up from germline, CDR1 is SGHRS and CDR2 is YFSETQ. Trimming cost V 0 bases and J 14 bases; bases outside gene matches: 11. The CDR3 loop spans 17 amino acids. This chain's CDR3 is CASSLDGTSGRAIQEFF. The DNA of the CDR3 is TGCGCCAGCAGCTTGGACGGGACTAGCGGGAGGGCCATTCAGGAGTTCTTC. The variable domain in full, completed from reference TRBV5-1 and TRBJ2-1, reads KAGVTQTPRYLIKTRGQQVTLSCSPISGHRSVSWYQQTPGQGLQFLFEYFSETQRNKGNFPGRFSGRQFSNSRSEMNVSTLELGDSALYLCASSLDGTSGRAIQEFFGPGTRLTVL.

This clonotype was seen more than once but under ten times. The chain is built from TRBV20-1 and TRBJ1-5; 7 bases line up with TRBD1. With V trimmed by 6 bases and J by 7 bases, 9 bases remained unmatched. The CDR3 loop spans 13 amino acids. In germline, CDR1 is DFQATT, CDR2 SNEGSKA (reference sequence). The CDR3, as DNA: TGCAGTGCCCGGGGGACAGTTGAGCAGCCCCAGCATTTT. It yields the protein CSARGTVEQPQHF.

The genes are TRBV7-2 and TRBJ1-5; perhaps TRBD1 as D (5 bases). Germline lookup yields CDR1 SGHTA and CDR2 FQGNSA. V was shortened by 2 bases and J by 4 bases, with 9 bases between the two germline ends. The CDR3 runs to 14 residues. CDR3 region: CASSLLGQNQPQHF. CDR3 nucleotides: TGTGCCAGCAGCTTACTGGGGCAGAATCAGCCCCAGCATTTT.

Points on this clonotype: A read error may produce the germline difference seen at one junction end. V gene TRBV6-5 combines with J gene TRBJ2-1, with no clear D. CDR3 length: 15 residues. CDR1 is MNHEY and CDR2 is SVGAGI in the germline V gene. CDR3 residues: CASSYNYLGYDEQFF. As DNA, the CDR3 is TGTGCCAGCAGTTACAACTATCTTGGCTACGATGAGCAGTTCTTC.

The chain joins TRBV6-2 or TRBV6-3 to TRBJ2-7; 7 nucleotides agree with TRBD2. Germline CDR1 MNHEY, CDR2 SVGEGT. The CDR3 spans 16 residues. V dropped 5 bases and J dropped 0; count of bases not matched to a gene: 10. CDR3 in amino acids: CASSPFSGIPSYEQYF. In nucleotides, the CDR3 is TGTGCCAGCAGTCCCTTCAGCGGGATCCCCTCCTACGAGCAGTACTTC.

This rearrangement joins TRBV5-1 to TRBJ2-3; D unresolved. From germline, CDR1 is SGHRS and CDR2 YFSETQ. The CDR3 covers 13 residues. Trimming took 4 bases from V and 4 from J, leaving 10 bases between them. CDR3 coding DNA: TGCGCCAGCAGCCCCGCAGACCCAGATACGCAGTATTTT. Protein: CASSPADPDTQYF.

V usage is TRBV5-1 and J usage is TRBJ2-3, with 9 bases matching TRBD1. The CDR3 sequence is 15 residues long. V dropped 2 bases and J dropped 4; count of bases not matched to a gene: 5. Germline CDR1 reads SGHRS; CDR2 reads YFSETQ. This CDR3 is CASSFDGTGSDTQYF. The CDR3, as DNA: TGCGCCAGCAGCTTTGATGGGACAGGGTCAGATACGCAGTATTTT.